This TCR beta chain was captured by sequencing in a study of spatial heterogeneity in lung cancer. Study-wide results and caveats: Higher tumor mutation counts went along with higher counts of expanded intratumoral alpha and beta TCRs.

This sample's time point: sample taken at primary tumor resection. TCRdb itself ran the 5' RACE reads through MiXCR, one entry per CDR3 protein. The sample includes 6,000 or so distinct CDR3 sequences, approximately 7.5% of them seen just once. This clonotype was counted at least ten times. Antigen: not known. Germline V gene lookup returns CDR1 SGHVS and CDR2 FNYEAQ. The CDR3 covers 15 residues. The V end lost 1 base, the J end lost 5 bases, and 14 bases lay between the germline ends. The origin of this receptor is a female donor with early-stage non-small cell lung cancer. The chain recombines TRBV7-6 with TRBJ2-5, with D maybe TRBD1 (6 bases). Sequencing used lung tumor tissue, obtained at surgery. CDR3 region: CASSLGQGLQETQYF. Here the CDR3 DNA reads TGTGCCAGCAGCTTAGGGCAGGGGCTTCAGGAGACCCAGTACTTC.